The entry that follows covers one T cell receptor (beta chain) sequence. Its matching antigen is unknown. One entry per CDR3 protein results from TCRdb running MiXCR on the RT-PCR reads. This table holds roughly 500,000 distinct CDR3 sequences, roughly 23% found once. V shed 6 bases, J shed 9 bases, and the junction held 10 bases outside the gene matches. Looked up from germline, CDR1 is SGHNT and CDR2 is YENEEA. The CDR3 runs 14 residues. The record originates from a study of response to subunit inactivated influenza vaccine. Study-wide results and limits: That few new T cells are recruited by each seasonal influenza vaccination was the authors' suggestion.

A further study also used this sample, focusing on T cells expressing NK-cell markers. As reported in that work: TCR beta libraries carry UMIs added by 5'RACE template switching. Sorted T-cell subsets CD3+CD56+NKG2C+, CD3+CD56+NKG2C- and CD3+CD56-NKG2C+ were TCR beta-sequenced. In about six donors, dominant CD3+CD56+NKG2C+ clones formed roughly 1.0-7.0% of CD8+ cells.

The chain is built from TRBV11-3 and TRBJ2-1; 8 positions agree with TRBD2. Sequencing was performed on CD4+ T cells sorted from PBMCs, taken about 13 days after vaccination. This clonotype was obtained from a man aged 50-59 years who received an inactivated influenza vaccine. The CDR3 loop reads CASRLRGGQGEQFF. The CDR3, as DNA: TGTGCCAGCAGACTACGGGGGGGGCAGGGTGAGCAGTTCTTC. The full variable domain, in which reference TRBV11-3 and TRBJ2-1 provide the parts outside the CDR3, is EAGVVQSPRYKIIEKKQPVAFWCNPISGHNTLYWYLQNLGQGPELLIRYENEEAVDDSQLPKDRFSAERLKGVDSTLKIQPAELGDSAVYLCASRLRGGQGEQFFGPGTRLTVL.